Detailed here is one T cell receptor beta chain. Its target is unknown. The CDR3 runs to 14 residues. V trimming: 4 bases; J trimming: 6 bases; junction bases outside the gene matches: 9. The germline CDR1 and CDR2 sequences are SGHVS and FQNEAQ. The source of the sample is a study of cytomegalovirus exposure and HLA in healthy donors. General observations from the study: There were fewer than 200 TCR beta chains listed as cytomegalovirus-associated.

TCRdb's copy holds only in-frame clones and misses some; the assay was immunoSEQ multiplex PCR. Found here are roughly 59,000 clones, about 92% of them singletons; the top ten hold approximately 5.3%. The chain uses TRBV7-8 and TRBJ2-7, with 7 bases matching TRBD2. The specimen was PBMCs. The receptor was derived from a man aged 18 to 30 in good health and CMV-seropositive. CDR3 sequence reads: CASSSGGLVSEQYF. The DNA for the CDR3 is TGTGCCAGCAGCTCCGGGGGGTTGGTCTCCGAGCAGTACTTC.